These T cell receptor beta chains were read from a single sample in a study of T cell changes during pregnancy in multiple sclerosis. Profiling relied on immunoSEQ multiplex PCR, and the TCRdb table lists in-frame clones only, not all of them. The sample gives over 55,000 clones, 70% to 90% of which show up once; about 2.5% is in the top ten. The specimen comprised peripheral blood, sampled in the first trimester of pregnancy. These receptors all come from a female donor with multiple sclerosis, enrolled in a pregnancy study. Each CDR3 is given with its conserved first and last residue. A D gene is named only where the DNA matches it firmly. Where a row states a size, it is once, few, many or the class of an expanded clone; other rows omit it.

length	D	J	V	size	CDR3	DNA
16	.	TRBJ1-6	TRBV4-1	.	CASSQDQVRLASPLHF	TGCGCCAGCAGCCAAGATCAGGTCAGGTTGGCTTCACCCCTCCACTTT
16	TRBD1	TRBJ1-4	TRBV5-8	.	CASSLGTGDYNEKLFF	TGTGCCAGCAGCTTGGGGACAGGAGACTACAATGAAAAACTGTTTTTT
17	TRBD1	TRBJ2-7	TRBV7-2	.	CASVSGPSGQGAHEQYF	TGTGCCAGCGTTTCGGGGCCTTCGGGACAGGGAGCCCACGAGCAGTACTTC
12	.	TRBJ2-3	TRBV19	.	CASRQSTDTQYF	TGTGCCAGCCGACAATCCACAGATACGCAGTATTTT
14	TRBD1	TRBJ1-2	TRBV30	.	CAWSGPGQGYGYTF	TGTGCCTGGAGTGGACCCGGACAGGGGTATGGCTACACCTTC
16	TRBD2	TRBJ2-3	TRBV7-6	.	CASSLETGGTSDTQYF	TGTGCCAGCAGCTTAGAAACCGGGGGGACTTCTGATACGCAGTATTTT
13	.	TRBJ2-1	TRBV6-1	.	CASIPGSYNEQFF	TGTGCCAGCATCCCGGGCTCCTACAATGAGCAGTTCTTC
17	TRBD2	TRBJ2-1	TRBV5-1	.	CASSFTQLADITNEQFF	TGCGCCAGCAGTTTTACCCAACTAGCGGATATAACCAATGAGCAGTTCTTC
13	TRBD2	TRBJ2-5	TRBV2	once	CASSVLAGGLWYF	TGTGCCAGCAGTGTACTAGCGGGGGGGCTGTGGTACTTC
13	.	TRBJ1-4	TRBV7-2	.	CASSLRLGEKLFF	TGTGCCAGCAGCTTGAGACTCGGGGAAAAACTGTTTTTT
15	TRBD2	TRBJ2-5	TRBV19	.	CASTETSGSVGTQYF	TGTGCCAGTACCGAGACTAGCGGGAGCGTTGGGACCCAGTACTTC
14	.	TRBJ2-7	TRBV18	.	CASSPRREVYEQYF	TGTGCCAGCTCACCAAGGCGGGAAGTCTACGAGCAGTACTTC
15	TRBD1	TRBJ2-5	TRBV7-7	once	CASSPGTGQGETQYF	TGTGCCAGCAGCCCCGGGACAGGGCAGGGGGAGACCCAGTACTTC
13	.	TRBJ2-3	TRBV2	.	CASSEGPRDTQYF	TGTGCCAGCAGTGAAGGTCCCCGGGATACGCAGTATTTT
14	TRBD2	TRBJ2-7	TRBV6-1	few	CASLTGVAGVAQYF	TGTGCCAGCCTGACTGGAGTAGCGGGCGTTGCGCAGTACTTC
17	TRBD1	TRBJ1-1	TRBV11-2	.	CASSAPGTGGWDTEAFF	TGTGCCAGCAGCGCGCCCGGGACAGGGGGTTGGGACACTGAAGCTTTCTTT
14	.	TRBJ2-7	TRBV7-8	few	CASPPGGTLYEQYF	TGTGCCAGCCCACCCGGGGGTACCCTCTACGAGCAGTACTTC
12	TRBD1	TRBJ1-1	TRBV6-1	.	CASTRGLTEAFF	TGTGCCAGCACCAGGGGGCTTACTGAAGCTTTCTTT
14	.	TRBJ2-4	TRBV5-4	.	CASSLINIKNIQYF	TGTGCCAGCAGCTTGATTAACATCAAAAACATTCAGTACTTC
13	TRBD1	TRBJ1-5	TRBV7-2	.	CASSQGGNQPQHF	TGTGCCAGCAGCCAGGGGGGCAATCAGCCCCAGCATTTT
13	.	TRBJ2-7	TRBV5-1	.	CASSLDRTYEQYF	TGCGCCAGCAGCCTGGACAGAACCTACGAGCAGTACTTC
15	.	TRBJ2-7	TRBV7-2	.	CASSLAPDSTYEQYF	TGTGCCAGCAGCTTAGCCCCGGACAGTACCTACGAGCAGTACTTC
13	.	TRBJ2-1	TRBV2	.	CASKEEAYNEQFF	TGTGCCAGCAAGGAGGAAGCTTACAATGAGCAGTTCTTC
14	.	TRBJ1-1	TRBV7-9	.	CASSLDFEGAGAFF	TGTGCCAGCAGCTTGGACTTCGAGGGCGCAGGCGCTTTCTTT